Listed below are T cell receptor beta chains from one sample, sequenced in a study of control samples from healthy donors and cancer patients. Method: immunoSEQ multiplex PCR; TCRdb's copy keeps in-frame clones and lacks some. The sample includes 130,000 or so clones, 89% of them seen just once. The sequenced sample consisted of PBMCs. These receptors were collected from a man between 45 and 60 years old with head and neck cancer. Each CDR3 is given with its conserved first and last residue. The D gene is left open where the match is weak. A clone size is listed for some rows: how often the clone was seen (once, few, many), or a class if it is expanded.

CDR3nt | CDR3aa | abundance | v_gene | d_gene | j_gene
TGTGCCAGCAATTTGCCGGGAACGGGAGGATCACCCCTCCACTTT | CASNLPGTGGSPLHF | . | TRBV6-1 | . | TRBJ1-6
TGTGCCAGCAGTTTAGTAGGCGGGCGCTCCTACGAGCAGTACTTC | CASSLVGGRSYEQYF | . | TRBV27 | . | TRBJ2-7
TGTGCCAGCAGTTTTTCTGTTCGACAGTCCTACACCTTC | CASSFSVRQSYTF | . | TRBV12-3/TRBV12-4 | . | TRBJ1-2
TGCGCCAGCAGCCCCGGGGGACAAGAGACCCAGTACTTC | CASSPGGQETQYF | . | TRBV5-1 | . | TRBJ2-5
TGTGCCAGCGGCTTCCTAGATCAGCCCCAGCATTTT | CASGFLDQPQHF | once | TRBV28 | . | TRBJ1-5
TGTGCCAGCAGCCATCCGGGACAGGGGTCCTACGAGCAGTACTTC | CASSHPGQGSYEQYF | . | TRBV7-9 | TRBD1 | TRBJ2-7
TGCGCCAGCAGAACGGACCCCCAAAGCTACGAGCAGTACTTC | CASRTDPQSYEQYF | . | TRBV5-1 | . | TRBJ2-7
TGTGCCAGCAGCCTACTTAGCGGGACCCTCACCGGGGAGCTGTTTTTT | CASSLLSGTLTGELFF | few | TRBV7-2 | TRBD2 | TRBJ2-2
TGTGCCAGCAGCGTCTCCGGGACAGTAAATGGTTACACCTTC | CASSVSGTVNGYTF | . | TRBV7-2 | TRBD1 | TRBJ1-2
TGCGCCAGCAGCCCCCTTGCGGGGTTAGAGACCCAGTACTTC | CASSPLAGLETQYF | . | TRBV5-1 | . | TRBJ2-5
TGTGCCAGCAGCGTAGGGCCGGGGGCGCTTACTGAGCAGTTCTTC | CASSVGPGALTEQFF | . | TRBV9 | . | TRBJ2-1
TGTGCCAGCGGGGCAGGTGAGAACACTGAAGCTTTCTTT | CASGAGENTEAFF | once | TRBV28 | . | TRBJ1-1
TGTGCCAGCGGGAGGGACTTCAATTCGGGGGAGCAGTACTTC | CASGRDFNSGEQYF | . | TRBV9 | TRBD2 | TRBJ2-7
TGCGCCAGCAGCCAAGTGAGGGACAGCTACGAGCAGTACTTC | CASSQVRDSYEQYF | . | TRBV4-1 | TRBD1 | TRBJ2-7
TGTGCCAGCAGTTCCGAGAGTCTTAGCTCTGGGGCCAACGTCCTGACTTTC | CASSSESLSSGANVLTF | once | TRBV27 | . | TRBJ2-6
TGTGCCACCAGTGAACCAGGGGATAACTATGGCTACACCTTC | CATSEPGDNYGYTF | . | TRBV24-1 | . | TRBJ1-2
TGTGCCAGCAGCTTAGCCCGAAGACTGACAGGGGCGACAAGGGAGGACACTGAAGCTTTCTTT | CASSLARRLTGATREDTEAFF | . | TRBV7-8 | TRBD1 | TRBJ1-1
TGCGCCAGCAGCCCACCCAGCGCGATGAACACTGAAGCTTTCTTT | CASSPPSAMNTEAFF | . | TRBV5-1 | . | TRBJ1-1
TGTGCCAGCAGTCCCCAAAGGGAGCAGTACTTC | CASSPQREQYF | . | TRBV6-5 | . | TRBJ2-7
TGTGCCAGCAGCTTCCTTGAGGGGCTCAGCTCCTACAATGAGCAGTTCTTC | CASSFLEGLSSYNEQFF | . | TRBV7-6 | . | TRBJ2-1
TGCGCCAGCAGTGACCTTGGGACTAGCGGGAGCCACGAGCAGTACTTC | CASSDLGTSGSHEQYF | . | TRBV10-2 | TRBD2 | TRBJ2-7
TGTGCCAGCAGCTTAGTGCCGACACCTCCTAACTATGGCTACACCTTC | CASSLVPTPPNYGYTF | . | TRBV7-9 | . | TRBJ1-2
TGCGCCAGCAGCCAAGATCTGCCGCGAACTTTTCCCTACGAGCAGTACTTC | CASSQDLPRTFPYEQYF | once | TRBV4-1 | . | TRBJ2-7
TGTGCCAGCAGTTTAGCAGCCATCTACGAGCAGTACTTC | CASSLAAIYEQYF | . | TRBV28 | . | TRBJ2-7
TGTGCCAGCACCTTAACAGGGGCCGGGGGTGGTTCACCCCTCCACTTT | CASTLTGAGGGSPLHF | . | TRBV27 | TRBD1 | TRBJ1-6
TGTGCCAGCAGCCTCGATAGCAATCAGCCCCAGCATTTT | CASSLDSNQPQHF | . | TRBV12-3/TRBV12-4 | . | TRBJ1-5
TGTGCCAGCACTCAAGGAGCGGGCATAAACTACGAGCAGTACTTC | CASTQGAGINYEQYF | . | TRBV2 | . | TRBJ2-7
TGTGCCAGCAGTGATCTCTTCCAGGGTTATAATTCACCCCTCCACTTT | CASSDLFQGYNSPLHF | few | TRBV6-1 | . | TRBJ1-6
TGTGCCGGACAGGGGTTGGCTTTCTTT | CAGQGLAFF | few | TRBV30 | TRBD1 | TRBJ1-1
TGTGCCAGCAGCATGGGGTGGGGTAAAGAGACCCAGTACTTC | CASSMGWGKETQYF | . | TRBV11-2 | . | TRBJ2-5
TGTGCCAGCAGCCAAGGTCAGGGGATGAACACTGAAGCTTTCTTT | CASSQGQGMNTEAFF | . | TRBV4-2 | . | TRBJ1-1
TGCAGCGTTGGATCAGGGGCCGGGGAGCTGTTTTTT | CSVGSGAGELFF | . | TRBV29-1 | . | TRBJ2-2
TGTGCCAGCAGCGTAGGGGAGATAGCCAAAAACATTCAGTACTTC | CASSVGEIAKNIQYF | . | TRBV9 | . | TRBJ2-4
TGTGCCATCAGGGCCGCTCGTAACTATGGCTACACCTTC | CAIRAARNYGYTF | . | TRBV10-3 | . | TRBJ1-2
TGTGCCACTTCGACAGGGTGGCTTTACAATGAGCAGTTCTTC | CATSTGWLYNEQFF | . | TRBV19 | TRBD1 | TRBJ2-1
TGCGCCAGCAGCTTGGGGGGGATTATAGCGGGTTGGGCCTACAATGAGCAGTTCTTC | CASSLGGIIAGWAYNEQFF | . | TRBV5-1 | TRBD2 | TRBJ2-1
TGTGCCAGTAGTCCCCTAGGGAAGGGACAGGGGGACAATGAGCAGTTCTTC | CASSPLGKGQGDNEQFF | . | TRBV19 | TRBD1 | TRBJ2-1
TGTGCCAGCAGTGAGGTACCGTTGTATCAGCCCCAGCATTTT | CASSEVPLYQPQHF | . | TRBV6-1 | . | TRBJ1-5
TGTGCCAGCAGCCAAGATTCAGAAAATTCACCCCTCCACTTT | CASSQDSENSPLHF | once | TRBV3-1/TRBV3-2 | . | TRBJ1-6
TGTGCCCGCAGGCCTACAGGGGTCAATGAGCAGTTCTTC | CARRPTGVNEQFF | . | TRBV27 | TRBD1 | TRBJ2-1
TGTGCCAGTAACGAGGACCTAAATTCACCCCTCCACTTT | CASNEDLNSPLHF | . | TRBV19 | . | TRBJ1-6
TGTGCCAGCAGCTCCCGTTCTGAAGCTTTCTTT | CASSSRSEAFF | . | TRBV7-9 | . | TRBJ1-1
TGTGCCAGCAGCTCTAACCTTAACACTGAAGCTTTCTTT | CASSSNLNTEAFF | . | TRBV4-2 | . | TRBJ1-1
TGTGCCAGTAGTTCGTGGTCCGAAGAGAACATTCAGTACTTC | CASSSWSEENIQYF | . | TRBV19 | . | TRBJ2-4
TGCGCCAGCAGCTTCCACACGCTGAATGAAAAACTGTTTTTT | CASSFHTLNEKLFF | . | TRBV5-1 | . | TRBJ1-4
TGTGCCAGCAGTTTTGGCCTAGCGGGGTCCTACGAGCAGTACTTC | CASSFGLAGSYEQYF | . | TRBV27 | TRBD2 | TRBJ2-7
TGTGCCAGCAGTTCGCAGACAGAAGCCTATGGCTACACCTTC | CASSSQTEAYGYTF | . | TRBV6-5 | . | TRBJ1-2
TGCAGCGTTGACAGGGATAACTATGGCTACACCTTC | CSVDRDNYGYTF | . | TRBV29-1 | . | TRBJ1-2
TGTGCCACCAGTGCTCTGGTAGGGGGGAACACCGGGGAGCTGTTTTTT | CATSALVGGNTGELFF | . | TRBV24-1 | . | TRBJ2-2